The rows below give T cell receptor beta chains drawn from one sample of a study of glioma-infiltrating T cells. TCRdb used MiXCR to reprocess the multiplex PCR reads, holding one entry per CDR3 protein. The repertoire holds 300,000 to 400,000 distinct CDR3 sequences, with roughly two fifths as singletons. Sequenced material: glioma tissue, nonneoplastic brain tissue, or PBMCs (not recorded which). These receptors were taken from a human donor with low-grade glioma or glioblastoma, undergoing nonglioma brain surgery, or in good health (not recorded which). Both conserved end residues are part of each CDR3. The order of the fields is CDR3 length, clone size, D gene, J gene, V gene, CDR3 DNA, CDR3 protein. D genes are given only for firm matches. For some rows the clone size is stated as once, few or many, or as a class when expanded; others skip it.

cdr3_length: 15
clone_size: many
d_call: .
j_call: TRBJ1-5
v_call: TRBV27
cdr3_nt: TGTGCCAGCAGTTTATACGACGGGGTAGCTCAGCCCCAGCATTTT
cdr3_aa: CASSLYDGVAQPQHF

cdr3_length: 11
clone_size: few
d_call: .
j_call: TRBJ2-2
v_call: TRBV7-9
cdr3_nt: TGTGCCAGCAGCTTAATCGGGGAGCTGTTTTTT
cdr3_aa: CASSLIGELFF

cdr3_length: 14
clone_size: .
d_call: .
j_call: TRBJ2-3
v_call: TRBV20-1
cdr3_nt: TGCAGTGCCAAGGGACACCTAAGCACAGATACGCAGTATTTT
cdr3_aa: CSAKGHLSTDTQYF

cdr3_length: 15
clone_size: few
d_call: .
j_call: TRBJ1-2
v_call: TRBV7-2
cdr3_nt: TGTGCCAGCAGCTTAGGAACAGGGACCAACTATGGCTACACCTTC
cdr3_aa: CASSLGTGTNYGYTF

cdr3_length: 15
clone_size: many
d_call: TRBD1
j_call: TRBJ2-3
v_call: TRBV28
cdr3_nt: TGTGCCAGCAGTTCCGGACAGGGGGCGCGTGATACGCAGTATTTT
cdr3_aa: CASSSGQGARDTQYF

cdr3_length: 14
clone_size: few
d_call: TRBD1
j_call: TRBJ1-1
v_call: TRBV27
cdr3_nt: TGTGCCAGCAGTTTAGACAGGGGGAGCACTGAAGCTTTCTTT
cdr3_aa: CASSLDRGSTEAFF

cdr3_length: 15
clone_size: .
d_call: TRBD1
j_call: TRBJ1-2
v_call: TRBV20-1
cdr3_nt: TGCAGTGCTAGACCTCCCGGGACAGGAACCTATGGCTACACCTTC
cdr3_aa: CSARPPGTGTYGYTF

cdr3_length: 17
clone_size: .
d_call: .
j_call: TRBJ2-3
v_call: TRBV6-1
cdr3_nt: TGTGCCAGCAGTGAAAACCCCGACAGAATGGGTAATCAGCCCCAGTATTTT
cdr3_aa: CASSENPDRMGNQPQYF

cdr3_length: 13
clone_size: .
d_call: .
j_call: TRBJ1-1
v_call: TRBV30
cdr3_nt: TGTGCCTGGAGTGTAGGAGGGAAGACTGAAGCTTTCTTT
cdr3_aa: CAWSVGGKTEAFF

cdr3_length: 13
clone_size: .
d_call: .
j_call: TRBJ2-1
v_call: TRBV20-1
cdr3_nt: TGCAGTGCTAGTCTAGCTGAGTACAATGAGCAGCTCTTC
cdr3_aa: CSASLAEYNEQLF

cdr3_length: 14
clone_size: .
d_call: .
j_call: TRBJ2-2
v_call: TRBV6-2/TRBV6-3
cdr3_nt: TGTGCCAGCAGAAAAAACCCCAACACCGGGGAGCTGTTTTTT
cdr3_aa: CASRKNPNTGELFF

cdr3_length: 14
clone_size: .
d_call: .
j_call: TRBJ1-1
v_call: TRBV27
cdr3_nt: TGTGCCAGCAGTTTTGGCGGCGTCACCGGGGAGCTGTTCTTT
cdr3_aa: CASSFGGVTGELFF

cdr3_length: 15
clone_size: few
d_call: TRBD2
j_call: TRBJ2-1
v_call: TRBV25-1
cdr3_nt: TGTGCCAGCAGTGTTAGCGGGGGGTCCTACAATGAGCAGTTCTTC
cdr3_aa: CASSVSGGSYNEQFF

cdr3_length: 14
clone_size: many
d_call: .
j_call: TRBJ1-1
v_call: TRBV6-1
cdr3_nt: TGTGCCAGCAGTCGGGCGATCATGAACACTGAAGCTTTCTTT
cdr3_aa: CASSRAIMNTEAFF

cdr3_length: 13
clone_size: .
d_call: .
j_call: TRBJ2-5
v_call: TRBV20-1
cdr3_nt: TGCAGTGCTAGAGTCGGGGTTGGGGAGACCCAGTACTTC
cdr3_aa: CSARVGVGETQYF

cdr3_length: 13
clone_size: few
d_call: .
j_call: TRBJ2-1
v_call: TRBV20-1
cdr3_nt: TGCAGTGCTAGTCTAGCTGAGTACAATGAGCAGTTCTTC
cdr3_aa: CSASLAEYNEQFF

cdr3_length: 13
clone_size: .
d_call: .
j_call: TRBJ1-5
v_call: TRBV7-9
cdr3_nt: TGTGCCAGCTCCGAGGGGGGGCTACAGCCCCAGCATTTT
cdr3_aa: CASSEGGLQPQHF

cdr3_length: 15
clone_size: .
d_call: .
j_call: TRBJ1-2
v_call: TRBV7-2
cdr3_nt: TGTGCCAGCAGCCACGGACAGAATTTGGACTATGGCTACACCTTC
cdr3_aa: CASSHGQNLDYGYTF

cdr3_length: 16
clone_size: .
d_call: TRBD2
j_call: TRBJ2-3
v_call: TRBV4-3
cdr3_nt: TGCGCCAGCAGCCAAACGGGGGGGTCCATCACAGATACGCAGTATTTT
cdr3_aa: CASSQTGGSITDTQYF

cdr3_length: 14
clone_size: .
d_call: TRBD1
j_call: TRBJ2-3
v_call: TRBV7-2
cdr3_nt: TGTGCCAGCGGCTTAGACAGGGGGACAGATACGCAGTATTTT
cdr3_aa: CASGLDRGTDTQYF

cdr3_length: 16
clone_size: few
d_call: TRBD1
j_call: TRBJ2-7
v_call: TRBV7-9
cdr3_nt: TGTGCCAGCAGCTTAGGCGACAGGGAAAACTCCTACGAGCAGTACTTC
cdr3_aa: CASSLGDRENSYEQYF

cdr3_length: 17
clone_size: .
d_call: .
j_call: TRBJ2-1
v_call: TRBV12-3/TRBV12-4
cdr3_nt: TGTGCCAGCAGTTTAGCGGGTGGGCAGCCCCACTACAATGAGCAGTTCTTC
cdr3_aa: CASSLAGGQPHYNEQFF

cdr3_length: 13
clone_size: few
d_call: .
j_call: TRBJ1-4
v_call: TRBV6-1
cdr3_nt: TGTGCCAGCGGGGGGGGGGCGAGAGAAAAACTGTTTTTT
cdr3_aa: CASGGGAREKLFF

cdr3_length: 13
clone_size: .
d_call: .
j_call: TRBJ2-3
v_call: TRBV12-3/TRBV12-4
cdr3_nt: TGTGCCAGCAGGACATATTACACAGATACGCAGTATTTT
cdr3_aa: CASRTYYTDTQYF